The 21 T cell receptor beta chains presented below share a single source sample, sequenced in a study of blood T cell repertoires in COVID-19. Some clones are missing from TCRdb's copy, which holds only in-frame ones; the method was immunoSEQ multiplex PCR. The sample shows tens of thousands of clones, more than 80% of them seen only once. The specimen was peripheral blood. These receptors originate from a man aged 55-75 years with acute or convalescent COVID-19.

V usage is TRBV24-1 and J usage is TRBJ2-3; 10 nucleotides align to TRBD2. Germline lookup yields CDR1 KGHDR and CDR2 SFDVKD. J lost 4 bases, V lost 7 bases, and 13 bases had no gene match. The CDR3 covers 17 residues. The CDR3 DNA reads TGTGCCACCAGGCCACGATCCGCTAGCGGGAGATCAGATACGCAGTATTTT. Residues: CATRPRSASGRSDTQYF.

This clone has more than one count but fewer than ten. This sequence joins TRBV28 and TRBJ1-5; 7 bases fit TRBD1. Germline loops: CDR1 MDHEN, CDR2 SYDVKM. This CDR3 spans 15 amino acids. V trimming: 4 bases; J trimming: 0 bases; junction bases outside the gene matches: 3. As DNA, the CDR3 is TGTGCCAGCAGTTGGGACAGTTATAGCAATCAGCCCCAGCATTTT. This translates into CASSWDSYSNQPQHF.

The V gene is TRBV12-3 or TRBV12-4, the J gene TRBJ2-5; D not certain. V gave up 4 bases and J gave up 5 bases, with 8 bases separating them. The CDR3 consists of 12 residues. The CDR3 protein is CASSYSRETQYF. Here the CDR3 DNA reads TGTGCCAGCAGTTACAGTAGGGAGACCCAGTACTTC.

This chain joins TRBV10-3 and TRBJ1-1, with 9 bases aligning to TRBD1. The CDR3 runs 13 residues. The junction had 7 bases not matched to a gene; V was cut back by 6 bases and J by 8 bases. CDR1 ENHRY and CDR2 SYGVKD come from the germline V gene. The CDR3 DNA reads TGTGCCATCAGCCGGGACAGGGCCGTAGAAGCTTTCTTT. Residues: CAISRDRAVEAFF.

Comment on this clone: Other DNA sequences of this sample code for an identical CDR3. This chain links TRBV18 with TRBJ2-6; weak D call: TRBD1 (5 bases). V was pared by 2 bases and J by 0 bases, with 8 bases between. Germline V gene data show CDR1 as KGHSH and CDR2 as LQKENI. The length of the CDR3 is 16 residues. The CDR3 DNA sequence: TGTGCCAGCTCACCAGACAGTCCCTCTGGGGCCAACGTCCTGACTTTC. The encoded protein is CASSPDSPSGANVLTF. The full variable domain, in which reference TRBV18 and TRBJ2-6 provide the parts outside the CDR3, is NAGVMQNPRHLVRRRGQEARLRCSPMKGHSHVYWYRQLPEEGLKFMVYLQKENIIDESGMPKERFSAEFPKEGPSILRIQQVVRGDSAAYFCASSPDSPSGANVLTFGAGSRLTVL.

The genes are TRBV7-2 and TRBJ1-2; 8 positions agree with TRBD1. Germline loops: CDR1 SGHTA, CDR2 FQGNSA. This CDR3 has 14 amino acids. With 0 bases clipped from V and 8 bases from J, the junction kept 5 bases outside the gene matches. As DNA, the CDR3 is TGTGCCAGCAGCTTAGCGGACAGGGCTGGCGGCTACACCTTC. Protein sequence: CASSLADRAGGYTF. The full variable domain, rest sourced from reference TRBV7-2 and TRBJ1-2, is GAGVSQSPSNKVTEKGKDVELRCDPISGHTALYWYRQSLGQGLEFLIYFQGNSAPDKSGLPSDRFSAERTGGSVSTLTIQRTQQEDSAVYLCASSLADRAGGYTFGSGTRLTVV.

J is TRBJ2-2 and V is TRBV7-9; D unclear. The CDR3 length is 13 residues. V was shortened by 4 bases and J by 1 base, with 4 bases between the two germline ends. Germline V gene sequence: CDR1 SEHNR, CDR2 FQNEAQ (reference sequence). Here the CDR3 reads CASSSVNTGELFF. The DNA for the CDR3 is TGTGCCAGCAGCTCCGTGAACACCGGGGAGCTGTTTTTT.

The V call is TRBV5-6, the J call TRBJ2-1; D is perhaps TRBD2 (6 bases). CDR1 SGHDT and CDR2 YYEEEE come from the germline V gene. V was trimmed by 0 bases and J by 10 bases, leaving 11 bases between them. The CDR3 sequence is 13 residues long. The CDR3 nucleotides are TGTGCCAGCAGCTTGGACGGGAGAGGGGAGCAGTTCTTC. Translating gives CASSLDGRGEQFF.

This clone was counted once. This sequence joins TRBV30 and TRBJ2-5; TRBD1 matches at 10 bases. The CDR3 extends over 13 amino acids. Germline V gene data show CDR1 as GTSNPN and CDR2 as SVGIG (reference sequence). Germline trimming cut 3 bases from V and 5 bases from J; bases unmatched to any gene: 3. In nucleotides, the CDR3 is TGTGCCTGGAGGGACAGGGGGTTGGAGACCCAGTACTTC. It specifies CAWRDRGLETQYF.

This clone was observed a single time. J is TRBJ1-4 and V is TRBV3-1 (or the pseudogene TRBV3-2); D unresolved. V was shortened by 1 base and J by 4 bases, with 13 bases between the two germline ends. Germline assignment: CDR1 LGHDT and CDR2 YNNKEL (reference sequence). This CDR3 is built from 16 residues. The CDR3 region is CASSQAQQMFNEKLFF. Written as DNA, the CDR3 is TGTGCCAGCAGCCAAGCTCAACAGATGTTTAATGAAAAACTGTTTTTT.

The rearrangement uses TRBV30 and TRBJ2-7; 9 bases agree with TRBD1. Germline V gene lookup returns CDR1 GTSNPN and CDR2 SVGIG (reference sequence). The CDR3 spans 14 residues. V shed 4 bases and J 2 bases; nucleotides not matched to a gene: 6. CDR3 nucleotides: TGTGCCTGGACGTTGGGACAGGGCCCCTACGAGCAGTACTTC. This gives the protein CAWTLGQGPYEQYF.

V gene TRBV7-2 combines with J gene TRBJ2-3, with 9 bases that match TRBD2. Germline trimming cut 4 bases from V and 4 bases from J; bases unmatched to any gene: 3. The CDR3 is 14 residues long. Germline values: CDR1 SGHTA, CDR2 FQGNSA. CDR3 in amino acids: CASSSSGTADTQYF. The CDR3 bases are TGTGCCAGCAGCTCTAGCGGGACCGCAGATACGCAGTATTTT.

The chain links TRBV3-1 (or the pseudogene TRBV3-2) to TRBJ1-2, with D unresolved. This CDR3 has 13 amino acids. CDR1 LGHDT and CDR2 YNNKEL come from the germline V gene (reference sequence). V was shortened by 1 base and J by 4 bases, with 7 bases between the two germline ends. The CDR3 reads CASSQASRYGYTF. The DNA for the CDR3 is TGTGCCAGCAGCCAAGCGTCCCGCTATGGCTACACCTTC.

This clone was seen only once. J is TRBJ1-5 and V is TRBV19; 12 bases agree with TRBD1. CDR1 is LNHDA and CDR2 is SQIVND in the germline V gene (reference sequence). CDR3 length: 14 amino acids. J lost 10 bases, V lost 8 bases, and 9 bases had no gene match. The CDR3 nucleotides read TGTGCCAGTTCGCGGGACAGGGGGCCGGTACCCCAGCATTTT. Residues: CASSRDRGPVPQHF.

The CDR3 is CASSPHDIRDRTGTDTQYF. The CDR3 coding sequence is TGTGCCAGCAGTCCGCATGACATTAGGGACAGGACGGGCACAGATACGCAGTATTTT. This sequence joins TRBV27 and TRBJ2-3; 8 bases line up with TRBD1. This CDR3 contains 19 residues. J lost 1 base, V lost 5 bases, and 17 bases had no gene match. The germline V gene has CDR1 MNHEY and CDR2 SMNVEV (reference sequence).

This clone was counted a few times. The chain carries TRBV30 and TRBJ1-6; 7 nucleotides agree with TRBD1. CDR1 and CDR2 (germline): GTSNPN, SVGIG (reference sequence). The V gene end was trimmed by 1 base and the J gene end by 10 bases; junction bases not matched to a gene: 7. The CDR3 loop spans 14 amino acids. The CDR3 DNA reads TGTGCCTGGAGTGCAGGGGGTATAAGATCACCCCTCCACTTT. This gives the protein CAWSAGGIRSPLHF.

This chain joins TRBV6-5 and TRBJ2-7; 8 bases align to TRBD1. The CDR3 covers 15 residues. The junction had 14 bases not matched to a gene; V was cut back by 7 bases and J by 6 bases. Germline V gene sequence: CDR1 MNHEY, CDR2 SVGAGI. As DNA, the CDR3 is TGTGCCAGCACCCCATCCGGGACAGGTTTCCTCGAGCAGTACTTC. Its translation is CASTPSGTGFLEQYF.

This chain links TRBV5-1 with TRBJ2-2; 8 bases map to TRBD2. This CDR3 is 15 amino acids long. The V segment lost 0 bases and the J segment 6 bases; nucleotides outside the gene matches: 4. Germline V gene data show CDR1 as SGHRS and CDR2 as YFSETQ. The CDR3, as DNA: TGCGCCAGCAGCTTGGGGACTAGCTCGTCCGGGGAGCTGTTTTTT. Translated, it gives CASSLGTSSSGELFF.

The chain carries TRBV7-8 and TRBJ1-4; 11 bases align to TRBD1. The CDR3 totals 15 residues. CDR1 is SGHVS and CDR2 is FQNEAQ in the germline V gene. V lost 5 bases and J lost 6; bases outside the gene matches: 5. CDR3 sequence (DNA): TGTGCCAGCAGCCCCAGGACAGGGGGCGATGAAAAACTGTTTTTT. Translated, it gives CASSPRTGGDEKLFF.

This clone was seen only once. This chain joins TRBV27 and TRBJ1-4, with D possibly being TRBD1 (5 bases). The CDR3 extends over 15 amino acids. The V end was cut by 5 bases, the J end by 6 bases, with 16 bases between. Germline CDR1 is MNHEY and CDR2 is SMNVEV (reference sequence). CDR3 bases: TGTGCCAGCAGTGATACAGTGGGAGGGGATGAAAAACTGTTTTTT. Translating gives CASSDTVGGDEKLFF.

This chain joins TRBV4-3 and TRBJ1-5; maybe TRBD1 (5 bases). The CDR3 spans 14 residues. From germline, CDR1 is LGHNA and CDR2 YSLEER. V dropped 0 bases and J dropped 7 bases, with 10 bases sitting between them. The CDR3 DNA is TGCGCCAGCAGCCAAGATCGGGGGAAACAGCCCCAGCATTTT. This codes for CASSQDRGKQPQHF.